This paragraph reports one T cell receptor (beta chain). The target antigen is unknown. Extracted RNA was reverse transcribed into cDNA, the sequencing template. Generated by immunoSEQ multiplex PCR, the TCRdb table keeps only in-frame clones and is missing some. The repertoire consists of around 150,000 clones, with roughly four fifths occurring once and the leading ten covering more than 20%. This record belongs to a study of CD8+ T cells in alopecia areata. On the study more broadly: Patients received oral tofacitinib, 5 to 10 mg twice daily, for moderate-to-severe alopecia areata. Disease severity was quantified as SALT score of affected scalp area. Broader study findings: TCR sharing was clearer in mice than between patients, perhaps partly owing to patient HLA diversity. Tofacitinib yielded significantly lower scalp clonality and fewer expanded CD8+ clones among the top 100.

Indicated treatment: oral pan-JAK inhibitor, 5-10 mg twice daily. Specimen: CD8+ T cells sorted from blood, collected at week 4, from a patient treated with tofacitinib. The source is a human donor with alopecia areata.

This chain's CDR3 is CASSELSLAVYNEQFF. CDR3 nucleotides: TGTGCCAGCAGTGAACTTTCACTAGCGGTCTACAATGAGCAGTTCTTC. This sequence joins TRBV2 and TRBJ2-1; 8 nucleotides match TRBD2. The CDR3 is 16 residues long. Germline CDR1 is SNHLY and CDR2 is FYNNEI. The V segment lost 2 bases and the J segment 3 bases; nucleotides outside the gene matches: 6.